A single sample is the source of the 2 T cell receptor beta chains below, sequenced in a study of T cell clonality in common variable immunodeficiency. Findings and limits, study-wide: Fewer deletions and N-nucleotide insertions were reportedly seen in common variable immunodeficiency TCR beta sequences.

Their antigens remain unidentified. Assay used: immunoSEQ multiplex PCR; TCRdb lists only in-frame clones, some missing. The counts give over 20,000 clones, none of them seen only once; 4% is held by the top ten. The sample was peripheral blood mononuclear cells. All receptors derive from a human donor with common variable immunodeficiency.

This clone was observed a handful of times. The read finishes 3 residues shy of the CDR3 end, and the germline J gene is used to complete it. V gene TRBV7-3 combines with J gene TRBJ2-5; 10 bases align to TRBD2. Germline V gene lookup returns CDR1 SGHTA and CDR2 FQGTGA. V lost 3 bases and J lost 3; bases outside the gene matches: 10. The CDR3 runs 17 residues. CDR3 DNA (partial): TGTGCCAGCAGCTTTGGAAAAGGGACTAGCGAAAAAGAGACC. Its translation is CASSFGKGTSEKET. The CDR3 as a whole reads CASSFGKGTSEKETQYF.

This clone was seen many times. The CDR3 DNA, read in part, is TGTGCCAGTTGTCAGGGGCGGTCTGGGGCCAACGTC. Its protein is CASCQGRSGANV. The CDR3 in its entirety is CASCQGRSGANVLTF. The chain has TRBV2 and TRBJ2-6; maybe TRBD1 (6 bases). The read gets to within 3 residues of the CDR3 end, and the germline J gene fills in the rest. Germline loops: CDR1 SNHLY, CDR2 FYNNEI. V lost 9 bases and J 1 base, leaving 13 bases between the germline ends. The CDR3 contains 15 residues.